One and the same sample provided the 22 T cell receptor beta chains below, sequenced in a study of blood T cell repertoires in COVID-19. Libraries were prepared by immunoSEQ multiplex PCR; TCRdb keeps only in-frame clonotypes and omits some of them. The profile covers about 240,000 clones, with approximately 85% appearing a single time and around 12% taken by the ten largest. The sample was peripheral blood. All receptors come from a woman between 55 and 75 years old with active or convalescent COVID-19.

The rearrangement joins TRBV18 to TRBJ2-6; no clear D. CDR1 and CDR2 from the germline V gene are KGHSH and LQKENI. This CDR3 has 15 residues. V lost 3 bases, J lost 0 bases, and 6 bases lay in between. The chain's CDR3 is CASSPAVSGANVLTF. In DNA form, the CDR3 reads TGTGCCAGCTCACCGGCGGTCTCTGGGGCCAACGTCCTGACTTTC.

This chain connects TRBV30 to TRBJ1-4; D not resolved. Germline V CDR1 and CDR2: GTSNPN, SVGIG (reference sequence). The CDR3 length is 13 residues. Trimming shortened V by 0 bases and J by 7 bases, and 9 bases separated the two germline ends. The CDR3 here is CAWSVQNREKLFF. CDR3 bases: TGTGCCTGGAGTGTACAGAATCGTGAAAAACTGTTTTTT.

J is TRBJ1-6 and V is TRBV2; D unresolved. With 7 bases removed from V and 6 bases from J, the gap between germline ends came to 10 bases. Looked up from germline, CDR1 is SNHLY and CDR2 is FYNNEI. This CDR3 has 13 amino acids. CDR3 loop: CASMVSGNSPLHF. CDR3 coding DNA: TGTGCCAGCATGGTCTCCGGTAATTCACCCCTCCACTTT.

This chain uses TRBV4-2 with TRBJ2-1; D possibly corresponds to TRBD1 (5 bases). The length of the CDR3 is 15 residues. Trimming removed 0 bases from V and 7 bases from J, with 13 bases in between. Per germline, CDR1 LGHNA and CDR2 YNFKEQ. The CDR3 DNA sequence: TGTGCCAGCAGCCAAGATAGGGCAGGGCGGAATGAGCAGTTCTTC. It yields the protein CASSQDRAGRNEQFF.

The V call is TRBV5-4, the J call TRBJ1-5, with a tentative D call TRBD1 (5 bases). CDR3 length equals 14 residues. CDR1 SGHNT and CDR2 YYREEE come from the germline V gene (reference sequence). V lost 4 bases and J 1 base, leaving 9 bases between the germline ends. CDR3 in DNA: TGTGCCAGCAGCGCCGGGGGGAGCAATCAGCCCCAGCATTTT. Translation: CASSAGGSNQPQHF.

The CDR3 DNA follows: TGTGCCATCAGTGAAAACGGCGCCAGGCAGCTTAACACTGAAGCTTTCTTT. Amino acid sequence: CAISENGARQLNTEAFF. The genes are TRBV10-3 and TRBJ1-1; D is unclear. Germline CDR1 reads ENHRY; CDR2 reads SYGVKD. CDR3 length: 17 amino acids. V was trimmed by 3 bases and J by 2 bases, leaving 19 bases between them.

The rearrangement joins TRBV5-1 to TRBJ2-2, with a tentative D call TRBD1 (6 bases). The CDR3 spans 16 residues. V lost 4 bases, J lost 1 base, and 14 bases lay in between. CDR1 and CDR2 (germline): SGHRS, YFSETQ. The CDR3 loop reads CASSLTTGENTGELFF. In nucleotides, the CDR3 is TGCGCCAGCAGCCTTACGACAGGAGAGAACACCGGGGAGCTGTTTTTT.

The V and J genes are TRBV28 and TRBJ1-2; 9 bases match TRBD1. The CDR3 sequence is 13 residues long. V lost 6 bases, J lost 6 bases, and 5 bases stayed unmatched. Germline V lookup: CDR1 MDHEN, CDR2 SYDVKM. This CDR3 reads CASRQQGANGYTF. CDR3 in DNA: TGTGCCAGCAGGCAACAGGGGGCGAATGGCTACACCTTC.

The chain recombines TRBV18 with TRBJ1-1; D unclear. CDR1 and CDR2 (germline): KGHSH, LQKENI. V gave up 4 bases and J gave up 6 bases, with 6 bases separating them. CDR3 size: 11 residues. CDR3 residues: CASSLYSEAFF. The DNA of the CDR3 is TGTGCCAGCTCACTATATTCTGAAGCTTTCTTT.

This chain connects TRBV19 to TRBJ1-6, with 8 nucleotides matching TRBD1. This CDR3 spans 15 amino acids. CDR1 is LNHDA and CDR2 is SQIVND in the germline V gene (reference sequence). J gave up 9 bases and V 7 bases, and 11 bases lay outside the gene matches. The CDR3 bases are TGTGCCAGTACCGCTGGGGTGGACAGGGTTTCACCCCTCCACTTT. Protein: CASTAGVDRVSPLHF.

This clone was observed a single time. V gene TRBV27 combines with J gene TRBJ1-2; TRBD1 matches 10 bases. The V segment lost 6 bases and the J segment 4 bases; nucleotides outside the gene matches: 11. Germline V gene data show CDR1 as MNHEY and CDR2 as SMNVEV (reference sequence). CDR3 length equals 16 residues. CDR3 sequence (DNA): TGTGCCAGCAGCGACGGAGGGGGACAGGGGAGCTATGGCTACACCTTC. Translated: CASSDGGGQGSYGYTF.

CDR3 nucleotides: TGTGCCAGCAGCGACACACAGGGGAGCGGTGAAAAACTGTTTTTT. This codes for CASSDTQGSGEKLFF. The chain couples TRBV9 to TRBJ1-4; the match to TRBD1 covers 7 bases. Per the germline V gene, CDR1 is SGDLS and CDR2 is YYNGEE. V was pared by 3 bases and J by 7 bases, with 9 bases of the junction left unmatched. This CDR3 is built from 15 residues.

The J gene is TRBJ2-7, the V gene TRBV19; TRBD1 is a possible D gene (6 bases). This CDR3 contains 13 residues. CDR1 is LNHDA, CDR2 SQIVND, per germline (reference sequence). V dropped 4 bases and J dropped 3 bases, with 10 bases sitting between them. CDR3 in amino acids: CASSKDRDYEQYF. As DNA, the CDR3 is TGTGCCAGTAGTAAGGACAGAGACTACGAGCAGTACTTC.

The chain uses TRBV18 and TRBJ1-2; D is unclear. Trimming stripped 0 bases from V and 2 bases from J, with 10 bases between. CDR1 and CDR2 (germline): KGHSH, LQKENI. CDR3 length: 15 residues. CDR3 amino acids: CASSPPQRVNYGYTF. The CDR3 DNA is TGTGCCAGCTCACCACCTCAACGGGTGAACTATGGCTACACCTTC.

This clone appeared once. The genes are TRBV30 and TRBJ1-6, with TRBD1 identical over 7 bases. The CDR3 runs 15 residues. V was clipped by 1 base and J by 5 bases; unmatched bases: 5. Per germline, CDR1 GTSNPN and CDR2 SVGIG (reference sequence). CDR3 in amino acids: CAWSGAGTDNSPLHF. CDR3 nucleotides: TGTGCCTGGAGTGGGGCGGGGACAGATAATTCACCCCTCCACTTT.

The count of this clone is one. The chain carries TRBV9 and TRBJ2-2; D is perhaps TRBD2 (5 bases). Germline CDR1 reads SGDLS; CDR2 reads YYNGEE. V was cut by 0 bases and J by 0 bases, with 9 bases left in between. This CDR3 region has 16 residues. In nucleotides, the CDR3 is TGTGCCAGCAGCGTAGGGCTAGCAGCGAACACCGGGGAGCTGTTTTTT. Translating gives CASSVGLAANTGELFF.

The chain recombines TRBV14 with TRBJ2-7; 8 bases agree with TRBD2. This CDR3 is 13 amino acids long. Per germline, CDR1 SGHDN and CDR2 FVKESK. Trimming cost V 1 base and J 12 bases; bases outside gene matches: 8. The CDR3 DNA reads TGTGCCAGCAGCCAAGGAGGGGCGGGGGGCCTGTACTTC. Translating it yields CASSQGGAGGLYF.

This chain joins TRBV5-1 and TRBJ1-3; no reliable D call. The CDR3 contains 17 residues. Looked up from germline, CDR1 is SGHRS and CDR2 is YFSETQ. V was trimmed by 0 bases and J by 0 bases, leaving 13 bases between them. CDR3 residues: CASSLARGGDSGNTIYF. CDR3 in DNA: TGCGCCAGCAGCTTGGCCCGGGGAGGTGACTCTGGAAACACCATATATTTT.

The V and J genes are TRBV2 and TRBJ2-3, with D possibly being TRBD2 (6 bases). The CDR3 length is 14 residues. The V end was cut by 7 bases, the J end by 0 bases, with 11 bases between. CDR1 is SNHLY, CDR2 FYNNEI, per germline. CDR3 residues: CASKEGTSTDTQYF. In DNA, the CDR3 is TGTGCCAGCAAGGAGGGTACTAGCACAGATACGCAGTATTTT.

This clone was seen many times. The chain couples TRBV6-5 to TRBJ1-2; D is unclear. With 2 bases removed from V and 2 bases from J, the gap between germline ends came to 9 bases. The CDR3 sequence is 14 residues long. Germline-derived CDR1 and CDR2 are MNHEY and SVGAGI. The CDR3 DNA reads TGTGCCAGCAGTTACCTCCCACGGAACTATGGCTACACCTTC. This codes for CASSYLPRNYGYTF.

In this sample, this clone turned up a few times. The J gene is TRBJ1-2, the V gene TRBV27; D not certain. Per germline, CDR1 MNHEY and CDR2 SMNVEV (reference sequence). The V end lost 6 bases, the J end lost 10 bases, and 15 bases lay between the germline ends. This CDR3 comprises 12 residues. CDR3 nucleotides: TGTGCCAGCAGGGGCGTTAAGGTCGACTACACCTTC. Translated, it gives CASRGVKVDYTF.

This CDR3 is CASTETGGPGNTIYF. DNA for the CDR3: TGTGCCAGTACCGAAACAGGGGGCCCAGGAAACACCATATATTTT. The chain combines TRBV19 with TRBJ1-3; TRBD1 matches at 9 bases. V shed 7 bases and J 4 bases; nucleotides not matched to a gene: 8. The CDR3 is made up of 15 amino acids. The V gene's germline CDR1 is LNHDA and CDR2 SQIVND (reference sequence). The full variable domain, its missing parts supplied by reference TRBV19 and TRBJ1-3, is DGGITQSPKYLFRKEGQNVTLSCEQNLNHDAMYWYRQDPGQGLRLIYYSQIVNDFQKGDIAEGYSVSREKKESFPLTVTSAQKNPTAFYLCASTETGGPGNTIYFGEGSWLTVV.